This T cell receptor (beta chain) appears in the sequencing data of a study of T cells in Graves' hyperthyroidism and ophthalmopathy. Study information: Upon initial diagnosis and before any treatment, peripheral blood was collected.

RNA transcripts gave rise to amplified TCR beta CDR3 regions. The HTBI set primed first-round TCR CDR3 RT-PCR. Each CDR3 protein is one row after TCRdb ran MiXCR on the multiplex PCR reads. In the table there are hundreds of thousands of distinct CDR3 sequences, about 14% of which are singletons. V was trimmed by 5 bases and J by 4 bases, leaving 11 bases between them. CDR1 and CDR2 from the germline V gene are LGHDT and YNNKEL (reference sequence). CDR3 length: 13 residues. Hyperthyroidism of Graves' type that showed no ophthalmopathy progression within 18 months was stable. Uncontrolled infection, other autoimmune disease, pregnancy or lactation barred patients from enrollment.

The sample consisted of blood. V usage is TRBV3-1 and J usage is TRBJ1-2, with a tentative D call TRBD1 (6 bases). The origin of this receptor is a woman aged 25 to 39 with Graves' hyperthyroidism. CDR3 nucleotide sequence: TGTGCCAGCAGCTCAGGGGTCGGCTATGGCTACACCTTC. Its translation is CASSSGVGYGYTF.